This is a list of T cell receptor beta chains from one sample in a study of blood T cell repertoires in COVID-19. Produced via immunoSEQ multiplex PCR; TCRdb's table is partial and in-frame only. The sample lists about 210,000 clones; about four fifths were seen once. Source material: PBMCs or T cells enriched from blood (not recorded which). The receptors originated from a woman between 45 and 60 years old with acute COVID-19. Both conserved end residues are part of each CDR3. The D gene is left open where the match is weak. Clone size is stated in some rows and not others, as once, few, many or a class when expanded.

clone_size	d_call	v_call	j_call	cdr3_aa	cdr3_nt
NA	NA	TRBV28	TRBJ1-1	CASKQGVRKNTEAFF	TGTGCCAGCAAACAGGGAGTGCGGAAGAACACTGAAGCTTTCTTT
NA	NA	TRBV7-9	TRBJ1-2	CASSAPGDYGYTF	TGTGCCAGCAGCGCCCCGGGAGACTATGGCTACACCTTC
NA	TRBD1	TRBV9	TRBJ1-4	CASSVATGTGSLPGEKLFF	TGTGCCAGCAGCGTAGCCACCGGGACAGGTTCCCTTCCGGGAGAAAAACTGTTTTTT
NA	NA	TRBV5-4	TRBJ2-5	CASSLAHQETQYF	TGTGCCAGCAGCTTGGCACATCAAGAGACCCAGTACTTC
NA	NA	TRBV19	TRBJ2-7	CASSAGSGYEQYF	TGTGCCAGTAGTGCAGGGTCGGGCTACGAGCAGTACTTC
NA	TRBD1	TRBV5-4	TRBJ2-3	CASTIQGLDTQYF	TGTGCCAGCACCATACAGGGGTTGGATACGCAGTATTTT
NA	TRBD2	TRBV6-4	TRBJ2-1	CASSLGLAVYNEQFF	TGTGCCAGCAGTTTGGGACTAGCGGTCTACAATGAGCAGTTCTTC
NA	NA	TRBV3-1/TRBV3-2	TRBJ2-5	CASSQEFVGALPICKETQYF	TGTGCCAGCAGCCAAGAGTTTGTGGGAGCCCTCCCAATTTGTAAAGAGACCCAGTACTTC
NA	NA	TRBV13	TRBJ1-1	CASSPSYRDKAFF	TGTGCCAGCAGTCCCTCTTACCGGGACAAAGCTTTCTTT
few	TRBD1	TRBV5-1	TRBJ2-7	CASRWGQGTYEQYF	TGCGCCAGCAGGTGGGGACAGGGAACCTACGAGCAGTACTTC
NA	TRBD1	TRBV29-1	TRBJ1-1	CSVSPMTGVNTEAFF	TGCAGCGTCAGCCCGATGACAGGGGTCAACACTGAAGCTTTCTTT
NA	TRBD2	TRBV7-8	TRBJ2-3	CASSLWGLAGTDTQYF	TGTGCCAGCAGCTTATGGGGACTAGCGGGAACAGATACGCAGTATTTT
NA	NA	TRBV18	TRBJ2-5	CASSPNRQAGETQYF	TGTGCCAGCTCACCAAACAGACAGGCAGGGGAGACCCAGTACTTC
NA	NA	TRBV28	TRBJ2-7	CASSLLGTSYEQYF	TGTGCCAGCAGTTTGTTGGGGACTTCCTACGAGCAGTACTTC
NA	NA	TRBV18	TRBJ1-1	CASSYGQSNTEAFF	TGTGCCAGCTCCTACGGACAGTCGAACACTGAAGCTTTCTTT
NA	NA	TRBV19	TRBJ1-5	CASSNTGNSQPQHF	TGTGCCAGTAGTAATACAGGGAACAGTCAGCCCCAGCATTTT
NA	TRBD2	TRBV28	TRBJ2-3	CASSSPGTSGTDTQYF	TGTGCCAGCTCTTCCCCCGGGACTAGCGGCACAGATACGCAGTATTTT
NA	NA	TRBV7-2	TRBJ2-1	CASTPGAGPGEQFF	TGTGCCAGCACCCCAGGGGCAGGACCGGGCGAGCAGTTCTTC
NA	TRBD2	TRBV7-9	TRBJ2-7	CASSLAGEYEQYF	TGTGCCAGCAGCTTGGCGGGGGAGTACGAGCAGTACTTC
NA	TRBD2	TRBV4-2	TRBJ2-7	CASSQEREWGEQYF	TGTGCCAGCAGCCAAGAGCGGGAGTGGGGCGAGCAGTACTTC
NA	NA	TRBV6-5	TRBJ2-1	CASSKTGTGNEQFF	TGTGCCAGCAGTAAGACAGGAACTGGCAATGAGCAGTTCTTC
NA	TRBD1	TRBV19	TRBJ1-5	CASNDRGLSQPQHF	TGTGCCAGTAATGACAGGGGGCTGAGTCAGCCCCAGCATTTT
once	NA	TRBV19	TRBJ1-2	CASSIASWSGYTF	TGTGCCAGTAGTATAGCATCGTGGAGCGGCTACACCTTC
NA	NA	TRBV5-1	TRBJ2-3	CASSLYTDTQYF	TGCGCCAGCAGCCTATACACAGATACGCAGTATTTT
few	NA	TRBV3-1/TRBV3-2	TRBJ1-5	CASSRGGIQPQHF	TGTGCCAGCAGCCGAGGAGGGATTCAGCCCCAGCATTTT
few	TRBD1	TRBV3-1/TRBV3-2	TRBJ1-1	CASSQERGLGTEAFF	TGTGCCAGCAGCCAGGAAAGGGGGCTGGGCACTGAAGCTTTCTTT
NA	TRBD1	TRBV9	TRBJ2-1	CASSPIGGQSSYNEQFF	TGTGCCAGCAGCCCGATAGGGGGACAGAGCTCCTACAATGAGCAGTTCTTC
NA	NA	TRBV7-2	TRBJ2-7	CASSLGLNPYEQYF	TGTGCCAGCAGCTTGGGACTGAACCCCTACGAGCAGTACTTC
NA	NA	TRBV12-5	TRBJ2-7	CASSGGGLYEQYF	TGTGCTAGTTCTGGGGGGGGCTTATACGAGCAGTACTTC
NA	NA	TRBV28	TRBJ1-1	CASTPPGGIKRYTEAFF	TGTGCCAGCACCCCCCCTGGGGGGATTAAAAGATACACTGAAGCTTTCTTT
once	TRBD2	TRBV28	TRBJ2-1	CASSQLAGGYNEQFF	TGTGCCAGCAGTCAGCTAGCGGGGGGCTACAATGAGCAGTTCTTC
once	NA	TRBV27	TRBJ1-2	CASSPTANYGYTF	TGTGCCAGCAGTCCGACAGCTAACTATGGCTACACCTTC
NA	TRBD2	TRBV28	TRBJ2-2	CASSLSGLAGAAGELFF	TGTGCCAGCAGTTTATCTGGACTAGCGGGGGCCGCGGGGGAGCTGTTTTTT
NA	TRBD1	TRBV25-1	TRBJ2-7	CASSGWDSTYEQYF	TGTGCCAGCAGTGGGTGGGACAGTACCTACGAGCAGTACTTC
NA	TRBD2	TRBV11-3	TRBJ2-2	CASSLDKGVRLAGNTGELFF	TGTGCCAGCAGCTTAGATAAAGGTGTCAGGCTAGCGGGGAACACCGGGGAGCTGTTTTTT
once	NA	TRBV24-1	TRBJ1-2	CATSDLLEGCTF	TGTGCCACCAGTGATTTGCTGGAGGGCTGCACCTTC
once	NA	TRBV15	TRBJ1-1	CATSQDRLNTEAFF	TGTGCCACCAGCCAAGACAGGCTAAACACTGAAGCTTTCTTT
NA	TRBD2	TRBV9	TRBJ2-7	CASSVRPSGAQYF	TGTGCCAGCAGCGTAAGGCCTAGCGGGGCGCAGTACTTC
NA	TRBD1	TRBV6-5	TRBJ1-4	CASKDRVGEKLFF	TGTGCCAGCAAGGACAGGGTGGGCGAAAAACTGTTTTTT
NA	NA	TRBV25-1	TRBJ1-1	CASSEYQRQAEAFF	TGTGCCAGCAGTGAATACCAGCGCCAAGCTGAAGCTTTCTTT
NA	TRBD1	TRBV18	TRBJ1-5	CASSNTGVNQPQHF	TGTGCCAGCTCAAATACAGGGGTCAATCAGCCCCAGCATTTT
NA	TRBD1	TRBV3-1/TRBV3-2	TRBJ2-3	CASSQDLRTGVSTDTQYF	TGTGCCAGCAGCCAAGACCTCCGGACAGGGGTCAGCACAGATACGCAGTATTTT
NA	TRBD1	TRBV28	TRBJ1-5	CASSAGTGGQPQHF	TGTGCCAGCAGCGCAGGGACAGGGGGACAGCCCCAGCATTTT
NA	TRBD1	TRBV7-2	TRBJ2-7	CASTAQQGPYYEQYF	TGTGCCAGCACCGCTCAACAGGGGCCCTACTACGAGCAGTACTTC
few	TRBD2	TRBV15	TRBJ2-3	CATSRDSPSGRGKGTDTQYF	TGTGCCACCAGCAGAGATTCTCCTAGCGGGAGAGGTAAAGGGACAGATACGCAGTATTTT
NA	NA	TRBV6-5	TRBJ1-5	CASADTSSSNQPQHF	TGTGCCAGCGCCGACACATCCTCTAGCAATCAGCCCCAGCATTTT
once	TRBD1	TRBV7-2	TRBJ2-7	CASSLLPGTGTYEQYF	TGTGCCAGCAGCTTACTCCCCGGGACAGGGACGTACGAGCAGTACTTC
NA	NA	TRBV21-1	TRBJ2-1	CASSKSLTPLLFF	TGTGCCAGCAGCAAGTCGTTAACTCCGTTGCTGTTCTTC